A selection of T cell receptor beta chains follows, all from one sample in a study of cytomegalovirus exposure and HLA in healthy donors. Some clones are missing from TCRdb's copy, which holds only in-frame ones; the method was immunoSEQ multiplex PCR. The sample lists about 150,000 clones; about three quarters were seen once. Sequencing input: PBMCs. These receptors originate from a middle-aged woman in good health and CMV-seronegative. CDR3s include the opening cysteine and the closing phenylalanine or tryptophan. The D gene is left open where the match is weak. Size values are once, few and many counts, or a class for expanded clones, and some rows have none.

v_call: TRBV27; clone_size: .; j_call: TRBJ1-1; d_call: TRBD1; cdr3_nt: TGTGCCAGCAGTTTCTACGGACAGGGTGGATCTGAAGCTTTCTTT; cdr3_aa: CASSFYGQGGSEAFF
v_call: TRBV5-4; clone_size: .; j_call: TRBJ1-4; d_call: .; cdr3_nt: TGTGCCAGCAGCCTTTCCGCAACTAATGAAAAACTGTTTTTT; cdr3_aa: CASSLSATNEKLFF
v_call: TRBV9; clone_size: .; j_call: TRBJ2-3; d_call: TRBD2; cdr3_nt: TGTGCCAGCAGCGTCGGACTAGCGGGGGTATTTGCAGATACGCAGTATTTT; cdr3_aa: CASSVGLAGVFADTQYF
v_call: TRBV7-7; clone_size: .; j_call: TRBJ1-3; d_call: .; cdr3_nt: TGTGCTAGCAGCTTAGCGGCCGGAAACACCATATATTTT; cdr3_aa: CASSLAAGNTIYF
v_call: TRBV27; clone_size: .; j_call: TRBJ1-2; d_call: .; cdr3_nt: TGTGCCAGCAGCCTCAGACCCCAGGGGCAGTCTAAAGGTGGCTACACCTTC; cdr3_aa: CASSLRPQGQSKGGYTF
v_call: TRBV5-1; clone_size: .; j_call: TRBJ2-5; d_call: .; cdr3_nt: TGCGCCAGCAGCGTAGGACAGCTACAAGAGACCCAGTACTTC; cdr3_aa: CASSVGQLQETQYF
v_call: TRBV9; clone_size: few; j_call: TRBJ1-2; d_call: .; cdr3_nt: TGTGCCAGCAGCGTAGAGGGGCACTATGGCTACACCTTC; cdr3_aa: CASSVEGHYGYTF
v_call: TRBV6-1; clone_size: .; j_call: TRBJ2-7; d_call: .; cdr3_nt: TGTGCCAGCATAGAGCCCTACGAGCAGTACTTC; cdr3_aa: CASIEPYEQYF
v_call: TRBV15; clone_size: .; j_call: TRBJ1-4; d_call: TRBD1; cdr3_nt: TGTGCCACCAGCAGAGATCAACAGGGGGCGGCAACTAATGAAAAACTGTTTTTT; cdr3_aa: CATSRDQQGAATNEKLFF
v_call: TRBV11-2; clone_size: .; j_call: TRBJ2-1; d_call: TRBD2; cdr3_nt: TGTGCCAGCACAGACAGCGGGAGGGCCTACAATGAGCAGTTCTTC; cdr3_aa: CASTDSGRAYNEQFF
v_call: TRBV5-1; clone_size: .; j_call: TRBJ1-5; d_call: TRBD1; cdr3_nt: TGCGCCAGCAGCCAGACAGGGCCCTATAGCAATCAGCCCCAGCATTTT; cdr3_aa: CASSQTGPYSNQPQHF
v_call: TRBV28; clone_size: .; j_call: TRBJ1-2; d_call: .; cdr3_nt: TGTGCCAGCAGTTCTACCGATAACTATGGCTACACCTTC; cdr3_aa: CASSSTDNYGYTF
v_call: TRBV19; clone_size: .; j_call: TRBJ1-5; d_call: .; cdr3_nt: TGTGCCAGTAGTATAGATAACCTTCGGGGAGATCAGCCCCAGCATTTT; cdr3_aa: CASSIDNLRGDQPQHF
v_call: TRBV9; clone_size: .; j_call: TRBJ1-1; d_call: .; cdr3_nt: TGTGCCAGCAGCGTAGGTGCAGGGCTATCTGAAGCTTTCTTT; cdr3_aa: CASSVGAGLSEAFF
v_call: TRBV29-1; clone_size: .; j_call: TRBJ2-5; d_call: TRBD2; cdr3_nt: TGCAGCGTTGAGCCCCTAGCGGGGGCCCAGTACTTC; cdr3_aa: CSVEPLAGAQYF
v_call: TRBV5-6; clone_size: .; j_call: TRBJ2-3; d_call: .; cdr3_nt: TGTGCCAGCAGCTTCGCTAGCGGCACAGATACGCAGTATTTT; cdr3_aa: CASSFASGTDTQYF